This T cell receptor beta chain was identified during a study of early T cells in non-severe SARS-CoV-2 infection. As for the study in general: Sequenced material consisted of bulk RNA (from unsorted whole blood), and chains were unpaired.

The CDR3 extends over 12 amino acids. CDR1 is SGHDN, CDR2 FVKESK, per germline. V dropped 5 bases and J dropped 11; count of bases not matched to a gene: 7. A remark on this clonotype: As yet, its antigen is unknown.

Unique molecular identifier tags were affixed to discrete cDNA molecules. TCRdb fed the 5' RACE reads into MiXCR, producing one record per CDR3 protein. The sample shows about 71,000 distinct CDR3 sequences, roughly 13% of them seen only once. General study points: Missing private and CD4 specificities, VDJdb matching favored anti-spike CD8 responses.

This clonotype originated in an adult who was a healthcare worker with PCR-confirmed SARS-CoV-2 infection or an uninfected control (not recorded which). The rearrangement links TRBV14 to TRBJ1-1; 8 bases line up with TRBD1. The sequenced sample was whole blood. The CDR3 protein is CASSAKQGEAFF. The DNA for the CDR3 is TGTGCCAGCAGCGCAAAACAGGGGGAGGCTTTCTTT.